The rows below give T cell receptor beta chains drawn from one sample of a study of a mutant IDH1 vaccine in newly diagnosed glioma. TCRdb keeps only in-frame clones here, not all; method: immunoSEQ multiplex PCR. The sample has 20,000 to 25,000 clones, roughly 86% seen once. Their antigen targets remain unknown. The sequenced sample was PBMCs, obtained from a glioma patient whose treatment included an IDH1 peptide vaccine. The receptor source for this set is a man younger than 40 with glioma. CDR3s include the opening cysteine and the closing phenylalanine or tryptophan. Fields, in order: CDR3 length, D gene, V gene, J gene, clone size, CDR3 DNA, CDR3 protein. The D gene is left open where the match is weak. Rows give clone size only sometimes, using once, few, many, or a class for an expanded clone.

14	.	TRBV5-1	TRBJ2-5	.	TGCGCCAGCAGCTCTCAAGCAGGCGCGGAGACCCAGTACTTC	CASSSQAGAETQYF
14	.	TRBV30	TRBJ1-1	few	TGTGCCTGGAGTACTCGATCGGGGGACACTGAAGCTTTCTTT	CAWSTRSGDTEAFF
13	TRBD2	TRBV30	TRBJ2-7	once	TGTGCCTGGGGCACAGCGGGAGTTGGGGAGCAGTACTTC	CAWGTAGVGEQYF
14	.	TRBV6-5	TRBJ2-2	.	TGTGCCAGCAGTTACTCGACCGAAACCGGGGAGCTGTTTTTT	CASSYSTETGELFF
13	TRBD1	TRBV27	TRBJ2-7	.	TGTGCCAGCAGACGGGACAGCTTCTACGAGCAGTACTTC	CASRRDSFYEQYF
14	TRBD2	TRBV5-6	TRBJ2-7	.	TGTGCCAGCAGCTTACTAGCGGGAACCTACGAGCAGTACTTC	CASSLLAGTYEQYF
14	TRBD2	TRBV11-2	TRBJ2-7	.	TGTGCCAGCAGCCCTCGGACTAGCGGCTACGAGCAGTACTTC	CASSPRTSGYEQYF
14	TRBD2	TRBV5-1	TRBJ2-5	.	TGCGCCAGCAGCTCGGGACTAGCGGGAGCCTCGGAGTACTTC	CASSSGLAGASEYF
14	TRBD1	TRBV18	TRBJ1-4	.	TGTGCCAGCTCACCACCTGGGGACAGCGAAAAACTGTTTTTT	CASSPPGDSEKLFF
10	.	TRBV11-2	TRBJ2-1	.	TGTGCCAGCAGCGACAATGAGCAGTTCTTC	CASSDNEQFF
15	.	TRBV9	TRBJ2-7	.	TGTGCCAGCAGCGTAGAGGGCAGGGGGGCGTACGAGCAGTACTTC	CASSVEGRGAYEQYF
18	.	TRBV21-1	TRBJ2-7	.	TGTGCCAGCAGCAGGCCTCATCCTAGCGGGGGAAGATCCTACGAGCAGTACTTC	CASSRPHPSGGRSYEQYF
13	.	TRBV29-1	TRBJ1-2	few	TGCAGCGTCAGGACCCTAGAAGGCTATGGCTACACCTTC	CSVRTLEGYGYTF
16	TRBD2	TRBV11-2	TRBJ2-2	.	TGTGCCAGCAGCCCTAAGACTAGCGGTTACACCGGGGAGCTGTTTTTT	CASSPKTSGYTGELFF
15	.	TRBV6-7	TRBJ1-2	.	TGTGCCAGCAGTTACCCGCTAAAGGGAGACTATGGCTACACCTTC	CASSYPLKGDYGYTF
13	.	TRBV7-2	TRBJ2-3	large	TGTGCCAGCAGCCCTCCTAGCACAGATACGCAGTATTTT	CASSPPSTDTQYF
16	.	TRBV14	TRBJ2-7	.	TGTGCCAGCAACCGCACGCCTTCCCGGGACCCCTACGAGCAGTACTTC	CASNRTPSRDPYEQYF
13	.	TRBV2	TRBJ2-5	.	TGTGCCAGCAGTGACAACAAATGGGAGACCCAGTACTTC	CASSDNKWETQYF
14	.	TRBV11-2	TRBJ2-7	.	TGTGCCAGCAGCTTAATTTCAGGGAGCTACGAGCAGTACTTC	CASSLISGSYEQYF
13	TRBD2	TRBV10-1	TRBJ2-1	.	TGCGCCAGCAGTCGAGTGGGGGGGAATGAGCAGTTCTTC	CASSRVGGNEQFF
15	.	TRBV6-1	TRBJ1-1	.	TGTGCCAGCCTCCCTAACCTCCTTGGAGGCACTGAAGCTTTCTTT	CASLPNLLGGTEAFF
19	TRBD2	TRBV5-5	TRBJ2-3	once	TGTGCCAGCAGCGCGGGACTAGCGGGAGGGTCCCTATACACAGATACGCAGTATTTT	CASSAGLAGGSLYTDTQYF
17	TRBD1	TRBV7-2	TRBJ2-1	once	TGTGCCAGCAGCTTAAAGAGAGGGGGCGGACCCTACAATGAGCAGTTCTTC	CASSLKRGGGPYNEQFF
15	.	TRBV5-4	TRBJ2-1	.	TGTGCCAGCAGCTCCAGCCCCCCCTCCTACAATGAGCAGTTCTTC	CASSSSPPSYNEQFF
15	TRBD1	TRBV4-1	TRBJ1-4	.	TGCGCCAGCAGCCAAGTGGGGACAGGGGGGGAAAAACTGTTTTTT	CASSQVGTGGEKLFF
17	TRBD2	TRBV5-1	TRBJ2-1	.	TGCGCCAGCCGATCGGCTAGCGGGAGGGCCGTTTACAATGAGCAGTTCTTC	CASRSASGRAVYNEQFF
14	.	TRBV6-5	TRBJ1-5	few	TGTGCCAGCAGCCCCAGGGGAGGCAATCAGCCCCAGCATTTT	CASSPRGGNQPQHF
14	TRBD1	TRBV7-9	TRBJ2-3	.	TGTGCCAGCAGCTGGGACAGGGCAGGAGATACGCAGTATTTT	CASSWDRAGDTQYF
17	.	TRBV4-2	TRBJ2-2	.	TGTGCCAGCAGCCAAGATAGAGGGGGAACGAACACCGGGGAGCTGTTTTTT	CASSQDRGGTNTGELFF
12	.	TRBV27	TRBJ1-2	few	TGTGCCAGCCGCGTGGGCCCCCATGGCTACACCTTC	CASRVGPHGYTF
15	.	TRBV2	TRBJ2-3	.	TGTGCCAGCAGTGTGAGGGGGGCCGGGGGAGATACGCAGTATTTT	CASSVRGAGGDTQYF
13	.	TRBV7-2	TRBJ2-7	.	TGTGCCAGCAGCTTGGGGGACTCCTACGAGCAGTACTTC	CASSLGDSYEQYF
15	.	TRBV5-5	TRBJ2-7	.	TGTGCCAGCAGCGTTTCAGGGGCTACAGCCTACGAGCAGTACTTC	CASSVSGATAYEQYF
11	.	TRBV6-5	TRBJ2-7	.	TGTGCCAGCAGGGGCCCCAGCGAGCAGTACTTC	CASRGPSEQYF
13	.	TRBV7-6	TRBJ2-5	.	TGTGCCAGCAGCTTTGGACATCAAGAGACCCAGTACTTC	CASSFGHQETQYF
15	.	TRBV11-2	TRBJ2-4	.	TGTGCCAGCAGCCTGCGGGGACTAGCCAAAAACATTCAGTACTTC	CASSLRGLAKNIQYF
16	.	TRBV28	TRBJ1-3	few	TGTGCCAGCACCCTAAGTAGGGGGTTCTCTGGAAACACCATATATTTT	CASTLSRGFSGNTIYF
13	TRBD1	TRBV27	TRBJ1-2	few	TGTGCCAGCAGCCTACAGGGGGCGCATGGCTACACCTTC	CASSLQGAHGYTF
18	TRBD1	TRBV15	TRBJ1-2	.	TGTGCCACCAGCAGAGCCCTGCTCGGGACAGTATATAACTATGGCTACACCTTC	CATSRALLGTVYNYGYTF
15	.	TRBV7-9	TRBJ2-2	.	TGTGCCAGCAGCTTAGATAGGGGGGACACCGGGGAGCTGTTTTTT	CASSLDRGDTGELFF
16	.	TRBV2	TRBJ1-2	once	TGTGCCAGCAGTGTCCCTCCCGACAGAGCTAACTATGGCTACACCTTC	CASSVPPDRANYGYTF
18	TRBD2	TRBV9	TRBJ2-3	.	TGTGCCAGCAGTCCGGGACTAGCGGGAGGATCGTTCGCAGATACGCAGTATTTT	CASSPGLAGGSFADTQYF
13	.	TRBV19	TRBJ1-1	.	TGTGCCAGTAGTAGGGGGCGGAACACTGAAGCTTTCTTT	CASSRGRNTEAFF
14	.	TRBV5-1	TRBJ1-1	.	TGCGCCAGCAGCTTGGGGGACATGAACACTGAAGCTTTCTTT	CASSLGDMNTEAFF
12	.	TRBV7-2	TRBJ2-3	.	TGTGCCAGCAGCTTGACCCATGATACGCAGTATTTT	CASSLTHDTQYF
15	TRBD1	TRBV6-5	TRBJ1-5	.	TGTGCCAGCAGCCGAAACAGGGGAGGCAATCAGCCCCAGCATTTT	CASSRNRGGNQPQHF
15	TRBD1	TRBV7-8	TRBJ2-3	once	TGTGCCAGCAGGCCCTCCGGACAGGAGACAGATACGCAGTATTTT	CASRPSGQETDTQYF
15	TRBD1	TRBV10-3	TRBJ2-7	.	TGTGCCATCAGTGCTCGGGACAGGAAAAACTACGAGCAGTACTTC	CAISARDRKNYEQYF
14	TRBD1	TRBV5-1	TRBJ1-5	.	TGCGCCAGCCCGTCCCGGGACAGGAATCAGCCCCAGCATTTT	CASPSRDRNQPQHF